This T cell receptor beta chain was sequenced for a study of T cell changes during pregnancy in multiple sclerosis. Looked up from germline, CDR1 is SNHLY and CDR2 is FYNNEI. The CDR3 is made up of 13 amino acids. The V end lost 6 bases, the J end lost 5 bases, and 11 bases lay between the germline ends. Profiling relied on immunoSEQ multiplex PCR, and the TCRdb table lists in-frame clones only, not all of them. The sample includes about 48,000 clones, about 92% of them seen just once. This receptor was identified in a female donor in good health, enrolled as a control in a pregnancy study. The chain recombines TRBV2 with TRBJ1-5, with no clear D. The sample in question was CD4+ T cells from peripheral blood mononuclear cells, obtained in the second trimester of pregnancy. In nucleotides, the CDR3 is TGTGCCAGCAGACTATTTGTTGATCAGCCCCAGCATTTT. This gives the protein CASRLFVDQPQHF.